This TCR beta chain appears in the sequencing data of a study of T-cell reconstitution after alpha-beta-depleted transplantation in children. Study findings and constraints: In patients about two months after transplant, alpha-beta T cells reportedly arose from several hundred expanded graft clones. At one year after transplant, newly produced T cells mostly accounted for T-cell counts and diversity. Elevated TCRbeta diversity at day 60 was traced, in some patients, to surviving recipient T cells and thymic progenitors.

A library of TCRbeta sequences, prepared with unique molecular identifiers, was generated. TCRdb redid the calling of the PCR reads with MiXCR, one entry per CDR3 protein. Among about 870,000 distinct CDR3 sequences listed, roughly 15% were seen once. This CDR3 spans 12 amino acids. The germline V gene encodes CDR1 SQVTM and CDR2 ANQGSEA. This clonotype came up many times. Its specificity is unknown. This sequence was found in a male patient younger than 18 who had a stem cell transplant for acute lymphoblastic leukemia, so the T cells may come from the graft donor. The input for sequencing was PBMCs, mostly from graft donor cells, taken 360 days after TCRalphabeta/CD19-depleted stem cell transplant. This chain joins TRBV29-1 and TRBJ1-1; a possible D gene is TRBD1 (5 bases). The DNA for the CDR3 is TGCAGTCTCCGGGACGGGGGAACTGAAGCTTTCTTT. This sequence encodes CSLRDGGTEAFF. The whole variable domain, remainder taken from reference TRBV29-1 and TRBJ1-1, is SAVISQKPSRDICQRGTSLTIQCQVDSQVTMMFWYRQQPGQSLTLIATANQGSEATYESGFVIDKFPISRPNLTFSTLTVSNMSPEDSSIYLCSLRDGGTEAFFGQGTRLTVV.